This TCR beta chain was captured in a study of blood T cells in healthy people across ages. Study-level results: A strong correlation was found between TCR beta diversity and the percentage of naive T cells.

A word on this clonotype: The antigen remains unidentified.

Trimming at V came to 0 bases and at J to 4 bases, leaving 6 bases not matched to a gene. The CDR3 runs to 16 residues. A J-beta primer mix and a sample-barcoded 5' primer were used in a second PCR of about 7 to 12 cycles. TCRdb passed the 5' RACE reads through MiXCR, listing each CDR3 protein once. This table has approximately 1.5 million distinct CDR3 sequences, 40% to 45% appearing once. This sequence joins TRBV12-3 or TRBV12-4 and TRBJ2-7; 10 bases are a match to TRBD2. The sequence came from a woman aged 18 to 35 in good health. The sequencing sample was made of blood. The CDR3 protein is CASSLATSGFLYEQYF. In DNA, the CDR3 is TGTGCCAGCAGTTTAGCGACTAGCGGGTTCCTATACGAGCAGTACTTC.